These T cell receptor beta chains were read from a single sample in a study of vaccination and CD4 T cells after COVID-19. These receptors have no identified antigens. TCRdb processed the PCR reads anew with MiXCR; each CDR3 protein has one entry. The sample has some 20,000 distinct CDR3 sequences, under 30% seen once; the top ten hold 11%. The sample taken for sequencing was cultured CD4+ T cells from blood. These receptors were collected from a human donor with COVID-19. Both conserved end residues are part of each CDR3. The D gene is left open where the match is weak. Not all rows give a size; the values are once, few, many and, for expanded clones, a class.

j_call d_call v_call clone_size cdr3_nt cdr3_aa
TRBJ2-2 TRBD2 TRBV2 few TGTGCCAGCAGTGTTTGGACTAGCGGGGGGCCCGGGGAGCTGTTTTTT CASSVWTSGGPGELFF
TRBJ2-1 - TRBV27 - TGTGCCAGCAGGTACAGGGTAGACCTCTCCAATGAGCAGTTCTTC CASRYRVDLSNEQFF
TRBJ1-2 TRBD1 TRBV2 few TGTGCCAGCAGTTCTTACAGGGGGCAGAACTATGGCTACACCTTC CASSSYRGQNYGYTF
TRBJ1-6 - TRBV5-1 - TGCGCCAGCAGCTTGGGCGATTCTTATAATTCACCCCTCCACTTT CASSLGDSYNSPLHF
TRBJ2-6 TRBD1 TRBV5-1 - TGCGCCAGCACCCAAGGACAGGGAGGTACTGGGGCCAACGTCCTGACTTTC CASTQGQGGTGANVLTF
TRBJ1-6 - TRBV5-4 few TGTGCCAGCAGCGGTGGATATGCCAATTCACCCCTCCACTTT CASSGGYANSPLHF
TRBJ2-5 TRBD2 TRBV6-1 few TGTGCCAGCAGTGAGGCTAGCGGGGGGCGTGGGAGTCAAGAGACCCAGTACTTC CASSEASGGRGSQETQYF
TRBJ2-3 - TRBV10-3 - TGTGCCATCAGTGAGTCCGGGGGACAAACACAAACAGATACGCAGTATTTT CAISESGGQTQTDTQYF
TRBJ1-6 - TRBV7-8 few TGTGCCAGCAGCCCGGGAACAGGGTTACATTCACCCCTCCACTTT CASSPGTGLHSPLHF
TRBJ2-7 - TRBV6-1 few TGTGCCAGCAGTACTCCTTGGTCCCAGGACTCCTACGAGCAGTACTTC CASSTPWSQDSYEQYF
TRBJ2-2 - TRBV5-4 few TGTGCCAGCAGCTTGAACGGGGGCTGGAACACCGGGGAGCTGTTTTTT CASSLNGGWNTGELFF
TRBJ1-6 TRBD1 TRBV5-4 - TGTGCCAGCAGGGTGGACAGGGGGCATAATTCACCCCTCCACTTT CASRVDRGHNSPLHF
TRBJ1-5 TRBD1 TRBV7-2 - TGTGCCAGCAGCTTAATGGGGGGGACAGGGAAAACGTCCCAGCATTTT CASSLMGGTGKTSQHF
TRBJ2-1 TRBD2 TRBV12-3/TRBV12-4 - TGTGCCAGCACTGGAGGACTAGCGGGGGGGGAGCAGTTCTTC CASTGGLAGGEQFF